Following are 5 T cell receptor beta chains from one sample sequenced in a study of CD8 T cells in Susac syndrome. Roughly 0.45 to 1 ug RNA was reverse transcribed with random hexamers. TCRdb itself ran the immunoSEQ multiplex PCR reads through MiXCR, one entry per CDR3 protein. The sample consists of a few hundred thousand distinct CDR3 sequences, 92% of them appearing once. Sample: CD4+ T cells from PBMCs. Every receptor here comes from a human donor with multiple sclerosis.

V usage is TRBV20-1 and J usage is TRBJ2-1; D tentatively reads TRBD1 or TRBD2 (5 bases each). V was pared by 4 bases and J by 7 bases, with 14 bases between. Looked up from germline, CDR1 is DFQATT and CDR2 is SNEGSKA (reference sequence). The length of the CDR3 is 13 residues. As DNA, the CDR3 is TGCAGTGCTACCCTAACTAGGGGTAATGAGCAGTTCTTC. Its translation is CSATLTRGNEQFF.

The rearrangement links TRBV10-3 to TRBJ2-5, with D possibly matching TRBD1 (7 bases). Germline V lookup: CDR1 ENHRY, CDR2 SYGVKD. This CDR3 is built from 15 residues. Trimming left V 6 bases short and J 2 bases short, with 16 bases between. CDR3 residues: CAIRRDFRGQETQYF. CDR3 nucleotide sequence: TGTGCCATCAGAAGGGACTTCAGGGGGCAAGAGACCCAGTACTTC.

The rearrangement uses TRBV4-2 and TRBJ1-2, with a tentative D call TRBD1 (6 bases). The V end was cut by 2 bases, the J end by 3 bases, with 19 bases between. The germline V gene has CDR1 LGHNA and CDR2 YNFKEQ. The CDR3 is 17 residues long. CDR3 coding DNA: TGTGCCAGCAGCCAACAGTCACAGGGAAACCTTTACTATGGCTACACCTTC. Amino acids: CASSQQSQGNLYYGYTF.

The chain has TRBV10-3 and TRBJ2-1; possibly TRBD1 for D (6 bases). The CDR3 spans 12 residues. Germline lookup yields CDR1 ENHRY and CDR2 SYGVKD. Trimming removed 0 bases from V and 10 bases from J, with 7 bases in between. DNA of the CDR3: TGTGCCATCAGTGAGTCGGGGACAGAGCAGTTCTTC. It codes for CAISESGTEQFF.

The genes are TRBV12-3 or TRBV12-4 and TRBJ2-5; D is possibly TRBD2 (5 bases). Trimming pared 8 bases from V and 12 bases from J, leaving 16 bases between. There are 11 residues in the CDR3. The CDR3 nucleotides are TGTGCCAGCGGCACTCGAGGGTTCGAGTACTTC. It translates to CASGTRGFEYF.